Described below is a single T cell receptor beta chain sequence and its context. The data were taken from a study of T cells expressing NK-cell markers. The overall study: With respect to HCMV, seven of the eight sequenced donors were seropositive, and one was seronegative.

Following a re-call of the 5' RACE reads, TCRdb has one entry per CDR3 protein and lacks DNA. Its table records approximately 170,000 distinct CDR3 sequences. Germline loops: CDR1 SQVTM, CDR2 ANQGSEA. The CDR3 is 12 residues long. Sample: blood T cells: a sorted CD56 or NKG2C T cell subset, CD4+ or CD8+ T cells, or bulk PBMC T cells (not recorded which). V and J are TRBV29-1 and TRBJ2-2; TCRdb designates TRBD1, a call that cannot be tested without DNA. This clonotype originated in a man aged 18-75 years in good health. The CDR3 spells CSVQGETGELFF.